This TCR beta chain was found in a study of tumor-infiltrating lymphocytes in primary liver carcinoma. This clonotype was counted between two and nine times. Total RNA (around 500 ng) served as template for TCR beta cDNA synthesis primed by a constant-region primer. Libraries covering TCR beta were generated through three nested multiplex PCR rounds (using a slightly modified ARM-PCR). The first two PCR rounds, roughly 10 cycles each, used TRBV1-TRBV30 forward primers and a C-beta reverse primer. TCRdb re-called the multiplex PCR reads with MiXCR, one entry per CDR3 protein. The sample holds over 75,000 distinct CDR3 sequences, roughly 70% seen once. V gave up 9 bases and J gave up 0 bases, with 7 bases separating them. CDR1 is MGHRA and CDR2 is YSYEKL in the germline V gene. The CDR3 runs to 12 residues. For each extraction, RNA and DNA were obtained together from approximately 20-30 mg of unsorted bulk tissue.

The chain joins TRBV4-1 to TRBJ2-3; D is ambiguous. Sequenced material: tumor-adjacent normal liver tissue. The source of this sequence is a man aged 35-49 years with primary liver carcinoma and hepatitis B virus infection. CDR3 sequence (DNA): TGCGCCAGGAGCACCAGCACAGATACGCAGTATTTT. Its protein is CARSTSTDTQYF.